This passage covers 12 T cell receptor beta chains from one sample sequenced in a study of blood T cell repertoires in COVID-19 (dated by TCRdb to the early 2020s). The protocol used for the library was the immunoSEQ multiplex PCR assay. The table comes from immuneACCESS by way of TCRdb, which keeps in-frame sequences with V and J called. Part of the clones is missing from these tables; in studies checked, under half for an unresolved V gene and the rest for unknown reasons. The sample table holds roughly 170,000 clones, of which over 80% were seen once. The ten largest clonotypes hold 4.4% of the sample. The sample consisted of PBMCs or T cells enriched from blood (not recorded which). Receptors originate from a woman aged 50 to 60 who had recovered from COVID-19.

The rearrangement uses TRBV5-4 and TRBJ1-6; no definite D call. CDR3 size: 16 residues. Germline assignment: CDR1 SGHNT and CDR2 YYREEE (reference sequence). Trimming left V 2 bases short and J 9 bases short, with 18 bases between. The CDR3 nucleotides are TGTGCCAGCAGCTTAATGCGGGCCCGGAGGTCTTCACCCCTCCACTTT. Its protein is CASSLMRARRSSPLHF. The full variable domain, rest sourced from reference TRBV5-4 and TRBJ1-6, is ETGVTQSPTHLIKTRGQQVTLRCSSQSGHNTVSWYQQALGQGPQFIFQYYREEENGRGNFPPRFSGLQFPNYSSELNVNALELDDSALYLCASSLMRARRSSPLHFGNGTRLTVT.

This clone was seen ten or more times. CDR3 sequence reads: CASMAGWGENYGYTF. As DNA, the CDR3 is TGTGCCAGCATGGCGGGGTGGGGAGAAAACTATGGCTACACCTTC. The chain employs TRBV6-5 and TRBJ1-2; unclear D gene. CDR3 size: 15 residues. Germline V gives CDR1 MNHEY, CDR2 SVGAGI. Trimming pared 7 bases from V and 2 bases from J, leaving 17 bases between.

This chain connects TRBV19 to TRBJ2-1, with D possibly TRBD2 on 5 matching bases. V was cut by 1 base and J by 9 bases, with 16 bases left in between. Germline V CDR1 and CDR2: LNHDA, SQIVND (reference sequence). The CDR3 consists of 15 residues. Here the CDR3 reads CASSIAVPGSGEQFF. CDR3 DNA sequence: TGTGCCAGTAGTATAGCTGTCCCGGGATCGGGTGAGCAGTTCTTC.

The CDR3 reads CASSRDGGVDSPLHF. The DNA of the CDR3 is TGTGCCAGCAGCCGGGACGGCGGGGTAGACTCACCCCTCCACTTT. The chain links TRBV6-4 to TRBJ1-6; D is possibly TRBD1 (5 bases). Trimming removed 6 bases from V and 10 bases from J, with 19 bases in between. Germline V CDR1 and CDR2: MRHNA, SNTAGT. The CDR3 is 15 residues long.

The chain uses TRBV5-1 and TRBJ2-3, with 7 bases fitting TRBD2. The CDR3 runs 15 residues. Germline CDR1 SGHRS, CDR2 YFSETQ. Trimming removed 3 bases from V and 0 bases from J; junction bases left unmatched: 4. The CDR3 region has the DNA TGCGCCAGCAGCTCGGGGGGTTCTAGCACAGATACGCAGTATTTT. Amino acid sequence: CASSSGGSSTDTQYF.

This sequence joins TRBV5-4 and TRBJ2-5; 8 bases agree with TRBD1. Trimming at V came to 4 bases and at J to 1 base, leaving 3 bases not matched to a gene. CDR3 length: 14 residues. Germline V lookup: CDR1 SGHNT, CDR2 YYREEE (reference sequence). CDR3 region: CASSRQGSQETQYF. The DNA for the CDR3 is TGTGCCAGCAGCCGACAGGGGAGCCAAGAGACCCAGTACTTC.

The rearrangement links TRBV10-2 to TRBJ1-2; D is unresolved. The CDR3 spans 13 residues. V was clipped by 6 bases and J by 2 bases, with 10 bases between them. The V gene's germline CDR1 is WSHSY and CDR2 SAAADI. The CDR3 loop reads CASSSGINYGYTF. DNA of the CDR3: TGCGCCAGCAGCTCCGGGATCAACTATGGCTACACCTTC.

The rearrangement joins TRBV12-3 or TRBV12-4 to TRBJ2-4; TRBD2 aligns across 8 bases. With V trimmed by 6 bases and J by 8 bases, 3 bases remained unmatched. The CDR3 has 12 residues. The DNA for the CDR3 is TGTGCCAGCAGCACCGGGAGGGACATTCAGTACTTC. Its translation: CASSTGRDIQYF.

The chain is built from TRBV6-2 or TRBV6-3 and TRBJ2-3; 8 nucleotides line up with TRBD2. The V gene end was trimmed by 0 bases and the J gene end by 4 bases; junction bases not matched to a gene: 15. There are 19 residues in the CDR3. Germline V gene data show CDR1 as MNHEY and CDR2 as SVGEGT. The CDR3 DNA reads TGTGCCAGCAGTTACTCTACGGGAACTCTAGCGGGTTTTTCAGATACGCAGTATTTT. Its translation: CASSYSTGTLAGFSDTQYF.

This clone was picked up one time. The CDR3 protein is CAWSVARTAPLNQPQHF. The CDR3 DNA follows: TGTGCCTGGAGCGTCGCGAGGACAGCGCCACTCAATCAGCCCCAGCATTTT. The chain links TRBV30 to TRBJ1-5; D possibly corresponds to TRBD1 (6 bases). Germline V gene data show CDR1 as GTSNPN and CDR2 as SVGIG (reference sequence). V was trimmed by 3 bases and J by 3 bases, leaving 21 bases between them. This CDR3 comprises 17 residues.

The CDR3 DNA is TGTGCCAGCTCACCTTTCCAGGGGAAGACAGATACGCAGTATTTT. Amino acids: CASSPFQGKTDTQYF. The V gene is TRBV18, the J gene TRBJ2-3; weak D call: TRBD1 (6 bases). Germline V gene lookup returns CDR1 KGHSH and CDR2 LQKENI. This CDR3 spans 15 amino acids. The V gene lost 3 bases and the J gene lost 3 bases, with 13 bases spanning the gap.

The count of this clone is one. This chain uses TRBV19 with TRBJ1-5, with no clear D. Germline CDR1 and CDR2: LNHDA and SQIVND (reference sequence). The CDR3 consists of 13 residues. With 2 bases removed from V and 5 bases from J, the gap between germline ends came to 7 bases. CDR3 sequence reads: CASSITSDQPQHF. DNA for the CDR3: TGTGCCAGTAGTATAACAAGTGATCAGCCCCAGCATTTT.